Included here is one T cell receptor (beta chain) sequence, with context. Its specificity is unknown. Its ends do not fully match the called genes, so a read error is possible. The data were taken from a study of long-term antiretroviral therapy in people with HIV. CDR3 size: 16 residues. CDR1 and CDR2 from the germline V gene are MNHNY and SVGAGI (reference sequence). The libraries were made with immunoSEQ v3.0 at survey level. Sequencing of each sample targeted 40,000-50,000 T-cell genomes. Produced via immunoSEQ multiplex PCR; TCRdb's table is partial and in-frame only. The table lists under 20,000 clones, approximately 85% of them singletons. Study-level findings and limits: Diversity remained lower than transplant donor controls, even though it increased after ART. Dominant in the repertoire at all time points were clones expanded before ART. Controls exceeded HIV repertoires in CDR3 length range.

The TCR sequence derives from a man in his late teens or twenties with HIV. The chain joins TRBV6-6 to TRBJ2-6; D possibly corresponds to TRBD1 (6 bases). The sequences come from unsorted PBMCs, collected at the start of antiretroviral therapy, before treatment. CDR3 DNA sequence: TGTGTCAGCAGTCTACAGGGTTCCTCTGGGGCCAACGTCCTGACTTTC. It specifies CVSSLQGSSGANVLTF.